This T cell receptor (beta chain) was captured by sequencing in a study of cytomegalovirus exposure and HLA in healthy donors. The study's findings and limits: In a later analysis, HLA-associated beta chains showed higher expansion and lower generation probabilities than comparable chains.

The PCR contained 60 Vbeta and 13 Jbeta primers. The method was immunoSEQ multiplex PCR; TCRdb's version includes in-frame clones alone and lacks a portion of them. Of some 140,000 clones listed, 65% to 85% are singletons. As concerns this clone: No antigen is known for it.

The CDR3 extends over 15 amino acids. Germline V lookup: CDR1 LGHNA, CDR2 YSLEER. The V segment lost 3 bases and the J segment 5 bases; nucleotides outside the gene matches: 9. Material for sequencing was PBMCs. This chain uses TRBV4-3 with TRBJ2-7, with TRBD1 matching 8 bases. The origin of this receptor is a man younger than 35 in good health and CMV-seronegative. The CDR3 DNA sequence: TGCGCCAGCAGCCAGGGGTATACAGGGGGTGACGAGCAGTACTTC. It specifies CASSQGYTGGDEQYF.